This T cell receptor beta chain was identified in a study of T cell repertoires in aging, cancer and after chemotherapy. Peripheral blood genomic DNA, not sorted cells or RNA, was the template. Only a few counts were recorded for this clonotype. TRB rearrangements spanning V, D and J were amplified using mixed TRB-A/B primers. TCRdb re-called the multiplex PCR reads with MiXCR, one entry per CDR3 protein. Seen here are approximately 1,800 distinct CDR3 sequences, 22% observed once, and the top ten hold over 45%. Sequenced sample: blood. The TCR was taken from a human donor with a blood cancer.

CDR3 loop: CSAIGIVDAYNEQFF. The CDR3 DNA follows: TGCAGTGCTATAGGGATTGTGGACGCCTACAATGAGCAGTTCTTC. The V gene is TRBV20-1, the J gene TRBJ2-1; no clear D. V was clipped by 4 bases and J by 2 bases, with 15 bases between them. CDR3 length equals 15 residues. Germline assignment: CDR1 DFQATT and CDR2 SNEGSKA (reference sequence).